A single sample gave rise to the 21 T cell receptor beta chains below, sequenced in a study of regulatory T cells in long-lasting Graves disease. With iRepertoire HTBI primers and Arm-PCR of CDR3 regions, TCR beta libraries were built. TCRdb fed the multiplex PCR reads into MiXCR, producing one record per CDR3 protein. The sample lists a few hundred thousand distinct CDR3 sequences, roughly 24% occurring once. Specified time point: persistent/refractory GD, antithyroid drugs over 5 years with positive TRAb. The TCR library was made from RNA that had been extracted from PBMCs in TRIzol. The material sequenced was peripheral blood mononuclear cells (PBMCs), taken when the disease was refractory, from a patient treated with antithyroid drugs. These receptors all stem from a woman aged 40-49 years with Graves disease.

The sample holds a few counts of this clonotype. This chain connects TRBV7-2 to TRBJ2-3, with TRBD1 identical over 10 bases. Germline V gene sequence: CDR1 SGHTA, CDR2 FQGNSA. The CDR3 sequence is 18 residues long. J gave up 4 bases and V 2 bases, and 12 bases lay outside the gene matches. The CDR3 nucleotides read TGTGCCAGCAGCTTATTTTTATTCGGGGACAGGGGCTCAGATACGCAGTATTTT. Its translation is CASSLFLFGDRGSDTQYF.

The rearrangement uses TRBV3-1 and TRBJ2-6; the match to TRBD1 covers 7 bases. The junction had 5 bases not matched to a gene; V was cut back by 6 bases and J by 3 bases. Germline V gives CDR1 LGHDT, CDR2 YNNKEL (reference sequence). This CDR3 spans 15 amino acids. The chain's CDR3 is CASRHRGGGANVLTF. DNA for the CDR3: TGTGCCAGCAGGCACAGGGGCGGTGGGGCCAACGTCCTGACTTTC.

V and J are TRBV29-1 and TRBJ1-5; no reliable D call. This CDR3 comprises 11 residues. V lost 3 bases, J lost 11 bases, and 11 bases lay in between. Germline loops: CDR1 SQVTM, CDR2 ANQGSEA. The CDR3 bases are TGCAGCGTTGAGTCGAAAGGTGCCCAGCATTTT. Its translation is CSVESKGAQHF.

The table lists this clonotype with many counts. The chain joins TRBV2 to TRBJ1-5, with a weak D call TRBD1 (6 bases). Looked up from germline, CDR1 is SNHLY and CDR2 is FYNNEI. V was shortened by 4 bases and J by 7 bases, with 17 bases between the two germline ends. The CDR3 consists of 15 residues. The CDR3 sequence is CASSVDSSGGQPQHF. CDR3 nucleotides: TGTGCCAGCAGTGTGGATTCATCCGGGGGCCAGCCCCAGCATTTT.

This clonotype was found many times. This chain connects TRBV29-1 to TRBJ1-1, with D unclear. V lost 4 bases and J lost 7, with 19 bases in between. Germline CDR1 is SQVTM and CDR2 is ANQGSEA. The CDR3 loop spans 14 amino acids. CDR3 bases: TGCAGCGTTGTGCCCCCAAGCACACTAAGTGAAGCTTTCTTT. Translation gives CSVVPPSTLSEAFF.

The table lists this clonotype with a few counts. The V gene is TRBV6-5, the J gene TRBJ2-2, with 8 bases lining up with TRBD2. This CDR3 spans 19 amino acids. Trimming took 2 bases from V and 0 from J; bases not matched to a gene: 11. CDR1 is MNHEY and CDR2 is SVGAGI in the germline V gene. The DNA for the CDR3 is TGTGCCAGCAGTTACGGTCTAGCGGGCCACTCGGCGAACACCGGGGAGCTGTTTTTT. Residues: CASSYGLAGHSANTGELFF.

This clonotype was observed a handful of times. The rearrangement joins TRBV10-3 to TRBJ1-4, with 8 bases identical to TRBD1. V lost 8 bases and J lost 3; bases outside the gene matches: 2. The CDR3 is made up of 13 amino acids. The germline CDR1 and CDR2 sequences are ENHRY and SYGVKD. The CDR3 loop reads CAIGDRPNEKLFF. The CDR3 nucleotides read TGTGCCATCGGGGACAGGCCTAATGAAAAACTGTTTTTT.

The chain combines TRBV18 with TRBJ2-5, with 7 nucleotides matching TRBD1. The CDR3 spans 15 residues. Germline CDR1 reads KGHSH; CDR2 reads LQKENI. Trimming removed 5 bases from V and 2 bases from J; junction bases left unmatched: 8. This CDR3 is CASSEQGTSQETQYF. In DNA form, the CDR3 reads TGTGCCAGCTCAGAACAGGGGACCTCGCAAGAGACCCAGTACTTC.

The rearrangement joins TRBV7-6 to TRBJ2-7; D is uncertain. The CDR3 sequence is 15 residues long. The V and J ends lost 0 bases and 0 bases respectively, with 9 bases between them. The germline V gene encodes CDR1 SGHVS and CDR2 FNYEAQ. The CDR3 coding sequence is TGTGCCAGCAGCTTAGCGGCCAGCCCCTCCTACGAGCAGTACTTC. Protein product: CASSLAASPSYEQYF.

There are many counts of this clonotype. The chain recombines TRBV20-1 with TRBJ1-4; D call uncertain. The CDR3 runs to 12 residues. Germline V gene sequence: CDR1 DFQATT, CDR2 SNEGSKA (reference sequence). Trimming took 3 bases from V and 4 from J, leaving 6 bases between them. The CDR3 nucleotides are TGCAGTGCTAGGGATTATAATGAAAAACTGTTTTTT. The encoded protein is CSARDYNEKLFF.

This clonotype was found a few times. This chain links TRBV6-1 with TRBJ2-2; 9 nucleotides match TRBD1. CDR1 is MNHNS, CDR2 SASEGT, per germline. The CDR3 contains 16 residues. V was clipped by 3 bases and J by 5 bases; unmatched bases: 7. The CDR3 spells CASSDTTGGGTGELFF. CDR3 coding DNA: TGTGCCAGCAGTGATACGACAGGGGGGGGAACCGGGGAGCTGTTTTTT.

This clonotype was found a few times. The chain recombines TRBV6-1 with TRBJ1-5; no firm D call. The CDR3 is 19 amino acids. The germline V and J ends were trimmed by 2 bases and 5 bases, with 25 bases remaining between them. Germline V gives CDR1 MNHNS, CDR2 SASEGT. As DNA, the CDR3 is TGTGCCAGCAGTGAACTCTTCCGGGCCCAGGTTCGTGAAGATCAGCCCCAGCATTTT. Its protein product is CASSELFRAQVREDQPQHF.

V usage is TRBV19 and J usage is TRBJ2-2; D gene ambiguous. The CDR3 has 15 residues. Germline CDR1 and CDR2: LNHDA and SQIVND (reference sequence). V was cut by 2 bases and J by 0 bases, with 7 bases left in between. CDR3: CASSIRHANTGELFF. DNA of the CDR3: TGTGCCAGTAGTATACGACATGCGAACACCGGGGAGCTGTTTTTT.

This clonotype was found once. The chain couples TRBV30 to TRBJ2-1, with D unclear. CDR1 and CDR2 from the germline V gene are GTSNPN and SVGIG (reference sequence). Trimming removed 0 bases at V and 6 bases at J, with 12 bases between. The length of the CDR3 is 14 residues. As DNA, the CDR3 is TGTGCCTGGAGTGTCGGCGGAGTGGTCAATGAGCAGTTCTTC. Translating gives CAWSVGGVVNEQFF.

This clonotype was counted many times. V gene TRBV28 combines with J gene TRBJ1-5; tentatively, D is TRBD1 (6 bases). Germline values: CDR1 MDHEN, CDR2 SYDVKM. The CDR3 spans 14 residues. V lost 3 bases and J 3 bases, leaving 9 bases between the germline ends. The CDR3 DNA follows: TGTGCCAGCAGTTTCGGACAGCTCAATCAGCCCCAGCATTTT. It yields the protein CASSFGQLNQPQHF.

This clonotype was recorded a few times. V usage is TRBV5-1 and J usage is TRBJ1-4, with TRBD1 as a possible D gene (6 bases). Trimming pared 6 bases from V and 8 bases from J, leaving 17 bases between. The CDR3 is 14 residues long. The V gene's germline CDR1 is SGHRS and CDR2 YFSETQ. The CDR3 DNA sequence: TGCGCCAGCAAGAGGGACACCGGGGGGGAAAAACTGTTTTTT. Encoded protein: CASKRDTGGEKLFF.

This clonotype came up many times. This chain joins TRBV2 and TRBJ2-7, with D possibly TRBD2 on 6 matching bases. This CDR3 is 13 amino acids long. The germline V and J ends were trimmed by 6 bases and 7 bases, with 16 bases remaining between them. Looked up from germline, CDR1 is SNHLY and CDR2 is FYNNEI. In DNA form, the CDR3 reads TGTGCCAGCAGCGTGGGACTCGTGTGGGAGCAGTACTTC. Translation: CASSVGLVWEQYF.

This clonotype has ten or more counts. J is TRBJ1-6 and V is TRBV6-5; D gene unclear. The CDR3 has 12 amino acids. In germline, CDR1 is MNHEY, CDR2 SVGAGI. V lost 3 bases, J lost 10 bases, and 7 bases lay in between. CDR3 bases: TGTGCCAGCAGTTATGGCCCCTCACCCCTCCACTTT. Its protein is CASSYGPSPLHF.

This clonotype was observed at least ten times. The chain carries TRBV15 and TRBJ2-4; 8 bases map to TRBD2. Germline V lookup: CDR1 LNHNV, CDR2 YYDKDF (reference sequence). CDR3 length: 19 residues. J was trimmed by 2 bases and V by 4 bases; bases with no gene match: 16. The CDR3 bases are TGTGCCACCAGCACCCCTAGACTCCGGGAGGGTTTCCCCAAAAACATTCAGTACTTC. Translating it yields CATSTPRLREGFPKNIQYF.

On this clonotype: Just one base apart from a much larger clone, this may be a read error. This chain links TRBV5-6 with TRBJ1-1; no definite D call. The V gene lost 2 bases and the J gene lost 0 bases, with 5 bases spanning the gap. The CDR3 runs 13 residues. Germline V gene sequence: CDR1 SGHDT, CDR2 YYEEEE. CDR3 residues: CASSFWMNTEAFF. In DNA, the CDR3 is TGTGCCAGCAGCTTTTGGATGAACACTGAAGCTTTCTTT.

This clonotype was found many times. CDR3 bases: TGCAGCGTTGTCCCTACAGGGTTGGATCAGCCCCAGCATTTT. The encoded protein is CSVVPTGLDQPQHF. V usage is TRBV29-1 and J usage is TRBJ1-5; D is perhaps TRBD1 (6 bases). The ends were cut back, 4 bases at V and 5 bases at J, with 15 bases in the middle. Germline values: CDR1 SQVTM, CDR2 ANQGSEA. The CDR3 totals 14 residues.